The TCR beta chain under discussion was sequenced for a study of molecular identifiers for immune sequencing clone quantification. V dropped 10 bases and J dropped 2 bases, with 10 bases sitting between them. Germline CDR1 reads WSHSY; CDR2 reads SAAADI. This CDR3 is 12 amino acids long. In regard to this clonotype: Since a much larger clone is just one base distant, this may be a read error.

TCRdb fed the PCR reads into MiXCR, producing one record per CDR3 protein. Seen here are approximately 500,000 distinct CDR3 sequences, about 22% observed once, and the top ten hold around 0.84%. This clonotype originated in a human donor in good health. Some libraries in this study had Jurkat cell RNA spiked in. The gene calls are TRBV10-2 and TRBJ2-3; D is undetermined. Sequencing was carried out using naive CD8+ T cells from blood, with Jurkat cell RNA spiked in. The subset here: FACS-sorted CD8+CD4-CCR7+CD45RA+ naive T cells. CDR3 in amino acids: CAITSVTDTQYF. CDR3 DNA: TGCGCCATCACGAGCGTCACAGATACGCAGTATTTT.